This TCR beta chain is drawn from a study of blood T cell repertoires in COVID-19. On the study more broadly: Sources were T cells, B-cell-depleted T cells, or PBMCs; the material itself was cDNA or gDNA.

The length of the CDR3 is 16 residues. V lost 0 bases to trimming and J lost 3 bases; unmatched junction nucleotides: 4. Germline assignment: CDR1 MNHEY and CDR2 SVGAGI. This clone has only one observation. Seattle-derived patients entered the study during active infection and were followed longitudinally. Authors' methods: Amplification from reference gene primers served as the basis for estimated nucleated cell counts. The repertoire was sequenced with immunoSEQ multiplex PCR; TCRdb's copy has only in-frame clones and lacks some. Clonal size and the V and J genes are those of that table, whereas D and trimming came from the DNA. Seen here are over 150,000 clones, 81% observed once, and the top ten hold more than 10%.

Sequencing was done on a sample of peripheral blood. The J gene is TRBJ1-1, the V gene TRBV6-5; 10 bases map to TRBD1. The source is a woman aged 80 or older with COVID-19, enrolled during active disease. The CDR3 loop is CASSYSPTGGYTEAFF. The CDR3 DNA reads TGTGCCAGCAGTTACTCCCCGACAGGGGGCTACACTGAAGCTTTCTTT.